These 25 T cell receptor beta chains were all obtained from the same sample, sequenced in a study of human T cells and chemical hapten exposure. TCRdb re-called the RACE reads through MiXCR, storing one row per CDR3 protein. Of roughly 30,000 distinct CDR3 sequences in the sample, 7.4% were seen once. Time point denoted: healthy volunteer bleed at 2 weeks. Blood, whole and unfractionated, served as the source for total RNA extraction. The sample comprised whole blood. These TCRs come from a human donor in good health. Some clones in this sample may be carry-over from other donors' samples.

This clonotype has ten or more counts. This chain links TRBV7-2 with TRBJ2-5; D gene ambiguous. Trimming left V 2 bases short and J 4 bases short, with 8 bases between. Germline lookup yields CDR1 SGHTA and CDR2 FQGNSA. This CDR3 contains 13 residues. The CDR3 DNA sequence: TGTGCCAGCAGCTTACGCTCCGGAGAGACCCAGTACTTC. It is translated as CASSLRSGETQYF.

In this sample, this clonotype turned up a few times. The rearrangement joins TRBV2 to TRBJ1-5, with TRBD1 identical over 8 bases. From germline, CDR1 is SNHLY and CDR2 FYNNEI. The CDR3 covers 15 residues. Unmatched junction bases numbered 4, after V lost 5 bases and J lost 1 base. The CDR3 DNA follows: TGTGCCAGCAGTAGGACAGGGCAAAGCAATCAGCCCCAGCATTTT. This encodes CASSRTGQSNQPQHF.

This clonotype was detected a few times. The V and J genes are TRBV5-6 and TRBJ1-1; possibly TRBD1 for D (5 bases). The V gene lost 0 bases and the J gene lost 3 bases, with 9 bases spanning the gap. The length of the CDR3 is 14 residues. Germline V gene lookup returns CDR1 SGHDT and CDR2 YYEEEE. The CDR3 bases are TGTGCCAGCAGCTTGGATGGAGGGGACACTGAAGCTTTCTTT. Translated, it gives CASSLDGGDTEAFF.

In its sample, this clonotype was seen many times. The rearrangement uses TRBV4-1 and TRBJ1-1, with 7 bases fitting TRBD1. With V trimmed by 1 base and J by 11 bases, 22 bases remained unmatched. In germline, CDR1 is MGHRA, CDR2 YSYEKL. The CDR3 contains 18 residues. The CDR3: CASSQVIPPRQGDIGAFF. The DNA of the CDR3 is TGCGCCAGCAGCCAAGTAATCCCACCGAGACAGGGAGATATTGGGGCTTTCTTT.

This clonotype was recorded many times. The chain recombines TRBV6-5 with TRBJ2-3; TRBD2 aligns across 10 bases. CDR3 length: 17 residues. Germline lookup yields CDR1 MNHEY and CDR2 SVGAGI. Germline trimming cut 2 bases from V and 2 bases from J; bases unmatched to any gene: 7. The CDR3 DNA sequence: TGTGCCAGCAGTTACGCTACTAGCGGGGCCTACACAGATACGCAGTATTTT. It encodes CASSYATSGAYTDTQYF.

Many counts were recorded for this clonotype. This chain links TRBV5-1 with TRBJ1-1; maybe TRBD1 (5 bases). CDR1 is SGHRS and CDR2 is YFSETQ in the germline V gene. The CDR3 loop spans 11 amino acids. Trimming pared 1 base from V and 11 bases from J, leaving 9 bases between. The CDR3 spells CASSLRGVAFF. The CDR3 region has the DNA TGCGCCAGCAGCTTGAGGGGTGTGGCTTTCTTT. Combining the CDR3 with reference TRBV5-1 and TRBJ1-1 gives the whole variable domain KAGVTQTPRYLIKTRGQQVTLSCSPISGHRSVSWYQQTPGQGLQFLFEYFSETQRNKGNFPGRFSGRQFSNSRSEMNVSTLELGDSALYLCASSLRGVAFFGQGTRLTVV.

This sequence joins TRBV27 and TRBJ1-5; D gene ambiguous. The germline gives CDR1 MNHEY, CDR2 SMNVEV (reference sequence). The V end was cut by 4 bases, the J end by 9 bases, with 7 bases between. The CDR3 covers 11 residues. The CDR3 region is CASSWLGPQHF. CDR3 in DNA: TGTGCCAGCAGTTGGCTAGGGCCCCAGCATTTT.

V is TRBV7-2 and J is TRBJ2-4; D remains unclear. Trimming removed 0 bases from V and 4 bases from J, with 13 bases in between. Germline V lookup: CDR1 SGHTA, CDR2 FQGNSA. The CDR3 has 16 amino acids. Written as DNA, the CDR3 is TGTGCCAGCAGCTTAGCGCCGACAACCACAAAAAACATTCAGTACTTC. Its protein product is CASSLAPTTTKNIQYF.

The J gene is TRBJ1-6, the V gene TRBV20-1, with a weak D call TRBD1 (5 bases). Trimming took 6 bases from V and 13 from J, leaving 19 bases between them. Per germline, CDR1 DFQATT and CDR2 SNEGSKA (reference sequence). CDR3 length: 13 residues. In DNA form, the CDR3 reads TGCAGTGCCGCGGGGCAGGCGCCATCCCCCCTCCACTTT. This encodes CSAAGQAPSPLHF.

The chain combines TRBV5-1 with TRBJ2-1; a weak D match, TRBD2 (6 bases). The CDR3 length is 16 residues. V lost 7 bases and J 0 bases, leaving 17 bases between the germline ends. CDR1 and CDR2 (germline): SGHRS, YFSETQ. CDR3 sequence reads: CASYPSGPSSYNEQFF. The CDR3 region has the DNA TGCGCCAGCTACCCAAGCGGGCCAAGCTCCTACAATGAGCAGTTCTTC.

The chain links TRBV7-2 to TRBJ2-1; 10 bases are a match to TRBD2. V lost 5 bases, J lost 9 bases, and 10 bases stayed unmatched. This CDR3 has 15 residues. Germline assignment: CDR1 SGHTA and CDR2 FQGNSA. The CDR3 protein is CASSQLAGVSLEQFF. CDR3 sequence (DNA): TGTGCCAGCAGCCAGCTAGCGGGGGTCAGCCTTGAGCAGTTCTTC.

As for this clonotype: A much larger clone differs by one base, so this may be a read error. The chain joins TRBV28 to TRBJ1-2, with 7 bases matching TRBD1. The CDR3 contains 13 residues. CDR1 is MDHEN and CDR2 is SYDVKM in the germline V gene. CDR3 nucleotide sequence: TGTGCCAGCAAACAGGGGCCTACCTATGGCTACGCCTTC. Protein sequence: CASKQGPTYGYAF.

This clonotype was observed a handful of times. V gene TRBV4-3 combines with J gene TRBJ1-3; 7 nucleotides agree with TRBD1. CDR1 is LGHNA, CDR2 YSLEER, per germline. J was trimmed by 1 base and V by 0 bases; bases with no gene match: 0. The CDR3 runs to 15 residues. CDR3 sequence: CASSQETGSGNTIYF. DNA for the CDR3: TGCGCCAGCAGCCAAGAGACAGGGTCTGGAAACACCATATATTTT.

V gene TRBV29-1 combines with J gene TRBJ1-1; D gene uncertain. This CDR3 region has 12 residues. CDR1 is SQVTM, CDR2 ANQGSEA, per germline. Trimming stripped 4 bases from V and 1 base from J, with 7 bases between. The CDR3 nucleotides read TGCAGCGTTGTGTATACGAACACTGAAGCTTTCTTT. Its protein product is CSVVYTNTEAFF.

This clonotype was recorded many times. The chain carries TRBV28 and TRBJ2-1, with D tentatively TRBD1 or TRBD2 (5 bases each). The CDR3 sequence is 18 residues long. V lost 7 bases and J 0 bases, leaving 22 bases between the germline ends. The germline V gene has CDR1 MDHEN and CDR2 SYDVKM. CDR3 nucleotide sequence: TGTGCCAGCATCCTCCGGGGCTCCAGGATCAGCTCCTACAATGAGCAGTTCTTC. It encodes CASILRGSRISSYNEQFF.

This clonotype was picked up many times. V is TRBV25-1 and J is TRBJ2-1, with 8 nucleotides matching TRBD2. The CDR3 loop spans 15 amino acids. Germline values: CDR1 MGHDK, CDR2 SYGVNS. V lost 4 bases to trimming and J lost 6 bases; unmatched junction nucleotides: 8. CDR3 protein: CASSAGGAGRNEQFF. DNA for the CDR3: TGTGCCAGCAGTGCCGGGGGGGCCGGACGCAATGAGCAGTTCTTC. The full variable domain, in which reference TRBV25-1 and TRBJ2-1 provide the parts outside the CDR3, is EADIYQTPRYLVIGTGKKITLECSQTMGHDKMYWYQQDPGMELHLIHYSYGVNSTEKGDLSSESTVSRIRTEHFPLTLESARPSHTSQYLCASSAGGAGRNEQFFGPGTRLTVL.

Ten or more counts support this clonotype. This chain uses TRBV20-1 with TRBJ2-2; possibly TRBD2 for D (6 bases). V was clipped by 0 bases and J by 3 bases, with 14 bases between them. Germline assignment: CDR1 DFQATT and CDR2 SNEGSKA (reference sequence). The CDR3 has 16 residues. CDR3 in DNA: TGCAGTGCTAGAGACTCTCGCGGAGGGGACACCGGGGAGCTGTTTTTT. Translating gives CSARDSRGGDTGELFF.

There are many counts of this clonotype. The J gene is TRBJ2-1, the V gene TRBV11-2; possibly TRBD2 for D (6 bases). Germline assignment: CDR1 SGHAT and CDR2 FQNNGV. There are 12 residues in the CDR3. Trimming pared 5 bases from V and 6 bases from J, leaving 8 bases between. Here the CDR3 reads CASSRSGNEQFF. CDR3 nucleotide sequence: TGTGCCAGCAGCCGTAGCGGCAATGAGCAGTTCTTC. The variable domain in full, completed from reference TRBV11-2 and TRBJ2-1, reads EAGVAQSPRYKIIEKRQSVAFWCNPISGHATLYWYQQILGQGPKLLIQFQNNGVVDDSQLPKDRFSAERLKGVDSTLKIQPAKLEDSAVYLCASSRSGNEQFFGPGTRLTVL.

This clonotype was observed a few times. The chain is built from TRBV19 and TRBJ2-1; D unclear. The germline V and J ends were trimmed by 5 bases and 0 bases, with 14 bases remaining between them. The CDR3 is 16 residues long. Germline CDR1 LNHDA, CDR2 SQIVND (reference sequence). This CDR3 is CASSPRRRPSYNEQFF. DNA of the CDR3: TGTGCCAGTAGTCCGCGCAGGCGTCCCTCCTACAATGAGCAGTTCTTC.

This clonotype was found many times. This chain uses TRBV4-1 with TRBJ2-3; 15 bases agree with TRBD2. The V and J ends lost 5 bases and 11 bases, in that order; junction bases with no gene match: 8. CDR1 and CDR2 (germline): MGHRA, YSYEKL. The CDR3 is 15 residues long. CDR3 nucleotides: TGCGCCAGCAGCAGGGGACTAGCGGGGGGCTACGAGCAGTATTTT. Encoded protein: CASSRGLAGGYEQYF.

This clonotype was observed a handful of times. This chain connects TRBV27 to TRBJ1-5; D perhaps matches TRBD1 (5 bases). The ends were cut back, 5 bases at V and 9 bases at J, with 11 bases in the middle. This CDR3 contains 12 residues. Germline V gene lookup returns CDR1 MNHEY and CDR2 SMNVEV (reference sequence). The CDR3 region has the DNA TGTGCCAGCAGTAGTCGAACAGGGCCCCAGCATTTT. Translated: CASSSRTGPQHF.

In this sample, this clonotype turned up many times. The chain recombines TRBV7-2 with TRBJ2-3; TRBD2 matches 12 bases. The junction had 7 bases not matched to a gene; V was cut back by 5 bases and J by 4 bases. Germline V gene sequence: CDR1 SGHTA, CDR2 FQGNSA. The CDR3 is 16 residues long. The CDR3 sequence: CASSQLAGGFSDTQYF. Written as DNA, the CDR3 is TGTGCCAGCAGCCAACTAGCGGGAGGTTTTTCAGATACGCAGTATTTT.

The chain recombines TRBV12-5 with TRBJ1-1; D is ambiguous. Germline V gene sequence: CDR1 LGHNT, CDR2 FRNRAP. The CDR3 loop spans 14 amino acids. Trimming stripped 2 bases from V and 4 bases from J, with 11 bases between. As DNA, the CDR3 is TGTGCTAGTGGTTTGATGCAAGGTCCCACTGAAGCTTTCTTT. This gives the protein CASGLMQGPTEAFF.

There are many counts of this clonotype. The chain couples TRBV27 to TRBJ2-3; D tentatively reads TRBD1 or TRBD2 (5 bases each). Germline V gene lookup returns CDR1 MNHEY and CDR2 SMNVEV (reference sequence). The CDR3 has 15 residues. V lost 5 bases to trimming and J lost 5 bases, with 17 bases between them. The CDR3 region has the DNA TGTGCCAGCAGTCCGGGACGGACCATTATAGATACGCAGTATTTT. This gives the protein CASSPGRTIIDTQYF.

This clonotype was recorded a few times. V and J are TRBV7-2 and TRBJ1-1; 8 bases map to TRBD1. The CDR3 contains 14 residues. Germline CDR1 reads SGHTA; CDR2 reads FQGNSA. Trimming took 1 base from V and 14 from J; bases not matched to a gene: 12. This CDR3 is CASSLEGTGRLVFF. CDR3 nucleotides: TGTGCCAGCAGCTTAGAAGGGACAGGTCGCTTGGTATTCTTT.